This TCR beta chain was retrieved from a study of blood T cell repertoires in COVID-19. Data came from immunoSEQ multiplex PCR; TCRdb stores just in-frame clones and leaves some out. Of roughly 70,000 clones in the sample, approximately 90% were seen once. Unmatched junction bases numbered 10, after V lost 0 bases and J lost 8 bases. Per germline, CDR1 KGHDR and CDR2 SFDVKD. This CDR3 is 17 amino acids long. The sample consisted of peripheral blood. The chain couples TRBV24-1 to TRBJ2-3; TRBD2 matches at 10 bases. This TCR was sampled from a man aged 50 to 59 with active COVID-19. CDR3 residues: CATSDLSLAGAVGTQYF. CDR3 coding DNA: TGTGCCACCAGTGATTTGTCCCTAGCGGGAGCTGTTGGTACGCAGTATTTT.